This T cell receptor (beta chain) was found in a study of T cells after yellow fever vaccination. A universal primer site and UMIs were added as TCR cDNA was made by 5'RACE template switching. In TCRdb, the 5' RACE reads were re-called with MiXCR into one record per CDR3 protein. Here the sample spans 50,000 or so distinct CDR3 sequences, about 6.6% being singletons. Study-wide points: Re-detected after boosting: most primary clones, 96% of CD4 and roughly 88% of CD8.

This CDR3 region has 16 residues. The V gene lost 2 bases and the J gene lost 2 bases, with 12 bases spanning the gap. In germline, CDR1 is SEHNR, CDR2 FQNEAQ (reference sequence). The table lists this clonotype with many counts. What it binds is not known. The chain is built from TRBV7-9 and TRBJ1-4; D is undetermined. The clonotype comes from a man aged 18 to 30 who received the YFV17D yellow fever vaccine. This specimen consisted of CD8+ T cells sorted from PBMCs, obtained on the day of the first yellow fever vaccination. CDR3 residues: CASSLNRLATNEKLFF. In nucleotides, the CDR3 is TGTGCCAGCAGCTTAAACCGGCTTGCGACTAATGAAAAACTGTTTTTT.